These 9 T cell receptor beta chains came from one sample sequenced in a study of shared clonotypes between healthy human individuals. Profiled with immunoSEQ multiplex PCR; TCRdb holds only in-frame clones, not every one. The sample consists of 2 million to 2.5 million clones, almost 96% of them appearing once. Material for sequencing was naive CD4+ T cells sorted from blood. Subset reported: CD45RA+ positively selected. The receptors derive from a man between 18 and 29 years old in good health.

The chain uses TRBV7-2 and TRBJ2-7, with D possibly TRBD1 on 5 matching bases. CDR1 SGHTA and CDR2 FQGNSA come from the germline V gene. V was pared by 5 bases and J by 3 bases, with 17 bases between. This CDR3 has 15 amino acids. The CDR3 region has the DNA TGTGCCAGCAGCCAACGGGCAGGGCGGAACTACGAGCAGTACTTC. Its protein is CASSQRAGRNYEQYF.

V gene TRBV10-2 combines with J gene TRBJ2-2; D call uncertain. Germline V gives CDR1 WSHSY, CDR2 SAAADI. Between the trimmed V and J ends, which lost 6 bases and 5 bases, there was a span of 7 bases. The CDR3 runs 12 residues. As DNA, the CDR3 is TGCGCCAGCAGGGCCGTAACCGGGGAGCTGTTTTTT. Residues: CASRAVTGELFF.

The chain is built from TRBV28 and TRBJ1-5; no clear D. The V and J ends lost 6 bases and 3 bases respectively, with 9 bases between them. Germline-derived CDR1 and CDR2 are MDHEN and SYDVKM. The length of the CDR3 is 13 residues. The chain's CDR3 is CASSSVYNQPQHF. CDR3 nucleotide sequence: TGTGCCAGCAGCTCGGTTTACAATCAGCCCCAGCATTTT.

The rearrangement links TRBV7-2 to TRBJ1-2; D perhaps matches TRBD1 (5 bases). V shed 4 bases and J shed 6 bases, with 27 bases lying between them. The CDR3 runs 18 residues. CDR1 and CDR2 (germline): SGHTA, FQGNSA. CDR3 amino acids: CASSSFTSRQRINHGYTF. The CDR3 region has the DNA TGTGCCAGCAGCTCGTTCACAAGCCGACAGAGGATTAATCATGGCTACACCTTC.

This chain connects TRBV7-9 to TRBJ2-5, with 7 bases lining up with TRBD2. CDR3 length equals 17 residues. V trimming: 4 bases; J trimming: 5 bases; junction bases outside the gene matches: 16. Germline V lookup: CDR1 SEHNR, CDR2 FQNEAQ (reference sequence). The CDR3 region has the DNA TGTGCCAGCAGCTCCCTATGGACCCTGGGGAGGGGTGAGACCCAGTACTTC. This codes for CASSSLWTLGRGETQYF.

The CDR3 bases are TGTGCCAGCAGTTTCCCCGGCGGAGGGGTTTCAGGGAATGAGCAGTTCTTC. Its protein is CASSFPGGGVSGNEQFF. The rearrangement links TRBV28 to TRBJ2-1; D possibly corresponds to TRBD2 (6 bases). Germline lookup yields CDR1 MDHEN and CDR2 SYDVKM. V was shortened by 3 bases and J by 7 bases, with 22 bases between the two germline ends. The CDR3 runs 17 residues.

This sequence joins TRBV20-1 and TRBJ2-1; D unresolved. The CDR3 length is 10 residues. CDR1 is DFQATT and CDR2 is SNEGSKA in the germline V gene (reference sequence). Trimming removed 3 bases at V and 10 bases at J, with 7 bases between. CDR3 nucleotide sequence: TGCAGTGCTAGTGTTGGCGAGCAGTTCTTC. Amino acid sequence: CSASVGEQFF.

The genes are TRBV28 and TRBJ2-1, with 7 bases that match TRBD2. CDR1 is MDHEN, CDR2 SYDVKM, per germline. The CDR3 spans 15 residues. The J segment lost 0 bases and the V segment lost 6 bases, leaving 5 bases of the junction unmatched. This chain's CDR3 is CASRPSGVSYNEQFF. As DNA, the CDR3 is TGTGCCAGCAGGCCAAGCGGGGTCTCCTACAATGAGCAGTTCTTC.

On this clone: Within the sample, other DNA sequences also encode this same CDR3. The V gene is TRBV11-2, the J gene TRBJ1-1, with D hard to call. The CDR3 totals 14 residues. V lost 1 base to trimming and J lost 1 base, with 7 bases between them. Germline loops: CDR1 SGHAT, CDR2 FQNNGV. In DNA, the CDR3 is TGTGCCAGCAGCTTAGGTGACCGGAACACTGAAGCTTTCTTT. It is translated as CASSLGDRNTEAFF.